This TCR beta chain was captured by sequencing in a study of blood T cell repertoires in COVID-19. Study background: PBMCs, B-cell-depleted T cells, or T cells were the source of the cDNA or gDNA that made up the material.

Residents of about 25 US areas, aged about 18 to 89 years, made up the participants. Donors were grouped by their self-reported clinical history. TCRdb keeps only in-frame clones here, not all; method: immunoSEQ multiplex PCR. The sample lists around 450,000 clones, about nine tenths occurring once. The junction had 8 bases not matched to a gene; V was cut back by 3 bases and J by 7 bases. Germline V lookup: CDR1 SGHTA, CDR2 FQGNSA. CDR3 length: 17 amino acids. Sequencing was done on a sample of PBMCs or T cells enriched from blood (not recorded which). This chain joins TRBV7-2 and TRBJ2-3; 15 bases are shared with TRBD2. The TCR sequence derives from a woman under 30 who had recovered from COVID-19. CDR3: CASSFLRTSGGANTQYF. The CDR3 nucleotides are TGTGCCAGCAGCTTTCTCCGGACTAGCGGGGGGGCCAATACGCAGTATTTT.